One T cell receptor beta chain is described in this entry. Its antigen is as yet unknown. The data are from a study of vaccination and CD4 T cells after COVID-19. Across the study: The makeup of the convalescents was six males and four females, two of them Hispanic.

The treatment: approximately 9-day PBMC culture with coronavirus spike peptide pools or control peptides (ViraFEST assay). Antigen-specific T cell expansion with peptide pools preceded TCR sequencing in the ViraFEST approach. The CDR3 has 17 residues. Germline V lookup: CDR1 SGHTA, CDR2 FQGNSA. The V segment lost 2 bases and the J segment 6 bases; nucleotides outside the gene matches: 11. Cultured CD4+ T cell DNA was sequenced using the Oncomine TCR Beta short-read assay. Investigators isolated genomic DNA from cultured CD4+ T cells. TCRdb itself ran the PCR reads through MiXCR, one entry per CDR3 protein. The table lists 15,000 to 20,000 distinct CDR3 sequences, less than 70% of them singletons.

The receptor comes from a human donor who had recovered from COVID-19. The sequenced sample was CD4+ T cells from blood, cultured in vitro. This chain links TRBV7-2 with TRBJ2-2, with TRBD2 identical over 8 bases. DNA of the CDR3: TGTGCCAGCAGCTTAATCGGCCTAGCGGGTAACGCCGGGGAGCTGTTTTTT. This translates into CASSLIGLAGNAGELFF.